A single sample gave rise to the 18 T cell receptor beta chains below, sequenced in a study of blood T cell repertoires in COVID-19. TCRdb's table, derived via immunoSEQ multiplex PCR, lists solely in-frame clones and lacks some. Among around 200,000 clones listed, around four fifths were seen once. The sequenced sample consisted of peripheral blood. The receptor set was obtained from a woman in her forties or fifties with acute or convalescent COVID-19.

In nucleotides, the CDR3 is TGCAGTGCTAGTGGTTCGCAGGGGAACACTGAAGCTTTCTTT. Amino acid sequence: CSASGSQGNTEAFF. This chain joins TRBV20-1 and TRBJ1-1; D possibly corresponds to TRBD1 (5 bases). The CDR3 runs 14 residues. Deletions cut 3 bases from V and 1 base from J, with 12 bases between. CDR1 DFQATT and CDR2 SNEGSKA come from the germline V gene (reference sequence).

The genes are TRBV3-1 (or the pseudogene TRBV3-2) and TRBJ2-5, with 12 bases aligning to TRBD2. V lost 1 base, J lost 5 bases, and 8 bases stayed unmatched. This CDR3 is 17 amino acids long. The V gene's germline CDR1 is LGHDT and CDR2 YNNKEL (reference sequence). The CDR3 spells CASSQGSSGRAGETQYF. The CDR3 DNA follows: TGTGCCAGCAGCCAAGGGTCTAGCGGGAGGGCGGGTGAGACCCAGTACTTC.

This clone came up a few times. V is TRBV28 and J is TRBJ2-7, with no clear D. V was pared by 5 bases and J by 6 bases, with 11 bases between. Germline V gene lookup returns CDR1 MDHEN and CDR2 SYDVKM. There are 12 residues in the CDR3. CDR3 sequence reads: CASSLPISEQYF. In DNA, the CDR3 is TGTGCCAGCAGTCTGCCTATATCCGAGCAGTACTTC.

This clone has just one count. V gene TRBV2 combines with J gene TRBJ2-1; TRBD2 aligns across 7 bases. The CDR3 sequence is 18 residues long. Germline-derived CDR1 and CDR2 are SNHLY and FYNNEI. V lost 1 base to trimming and J lost 1 base; unmatched junction nucleotides: 10. CDR3 sequence reads: CASSEGWGGTDSYNEQFF. CDR3 sequence (DNA): TGTGCCAGCAGTGAAGGTTGGGGAGGGACGGATTCCTACAATGAGCAGTTCTTC.

The chain links TRBV18 to TRBJ2-5; possibly TRBD1 for D (6 bases). Trimming left V 4 bases short and J 5 bases short, with 11 bases between. CDR1 and CDR2 (germline): KGHSH, LQKENI. This CDR3 is built from 13 residues. CDR3 amino acids: CASSLQGWETQYF. CDR3 nucleotide sequence: TGTGCCAGCTCACTCCAGGGGTGGGAGACCCAGTACTTC.

This clone appeared once. The chain employs TRBV18 and TRBJ2-7; 8 bases match TRBD1. The CDR3 totals 13 residues. Germline CDR1 and CDR2: KGHSH and LQKENI. V lost 4 bases and J lost 7; bases outside the gene matches: 6. As DNA, the CDR3 is TGTGCCAGCTCACTTTCAGGGGGCCAAGAGCAGTACTTC. This sequence encodes CASSLSGGQEQYF.

The J gene is TRBJ2-2, the V gene TRBV5-1; 9 nucleotides agree with TRBD1. The CDR3 is 16 amino acids. Germline lookup yields CDR1 SGHRS and CDR2 YFSETQ. After removal of 1 base from V and 6 bases from J, the junction contained 7 bases not matched to a gene. CDR3 amino acids: CASSLSGQGFAGELFF. CDR3 bases: TGCGCCAGCAGCTTGAGCGGACAGGGGTTCGCCGGGGAGCTGTTTTTT.

This clone has only one observation. V is TRBV7-9 and J is TRBJ2-1; 14 bases are a match to TRBD2. J was trimmed by 10 bases and V by 4 bases; bases with no gene match: 12. The V gene's germline CDR1 is SEHNR and CDR2 FQNEAQ (reference sequence). The CDR3 runs to 17 residues. The chain's CDR3 is CASSYSPGLAGAHEQFF. The CDR3 DNA reads as TGTGCCAGCAGCTACTCACCGGGACTAGCGGGAGCCCACGAGCAGTTCTTC.

The chain employs TRBV7-2 and TRBJ1-1; D may be TRBD1 (5 bases). This CDR3 has 14 amino acids. Germline CDR1 reads SGHTA; CDR2 reads FQGNSA. The V end was cut by 1 base, the J end by 1 base, with 7 bases between. This chain's CDR3 is CASSLGQSNTEAFF. The CDR3 DNA sequence: TGTGCCAGCAGCTTAGGACAGTCGAACACTGAAGCTTTCTTT.

This clone was recorded once. The chain links TRBV6-5 to TRBJ2-1; 10 bases line up with TRBD2. Germline-derived CDR1 and CDR2 are MNHEY and SVGAGI. V shed 6 bases and J 7 bases; nucleotides not matched to a gene: 6. The CDR3 sequence is 14 residues long. The CDR3 here is CASRSSGSWNEQFF. The CDR3 DNA reads as TGTGCCAGCAGATCTAGCGGGAGTTGGAATGAGCAGTTCTTC.

The V and J genes are TRBV2 and TRBJ2-7; 10 nucleotides align to TRBD1. V lost 6 bases, J lost 3 bases, and 5 bases stayed unmatched. The CDR3 runs 14 residues. CDR1 and CDR2 from the germline V gene are SNHLY and FYNNEI. The CDR3 bases are TGTGCCAGCAGGGGGACAGGGGAGTTCTACGAGCAGTACTTC. Residues: CASRGTGEFYEQYF.

The CDR3 sequence is CASTPTSGSRYNEQFF. The CDR3 coding sequence is TGTGCCAGTACCCCGACTAGCGGGAGTCGGTACAATGAGCAGTTCTTC. J is TRBJ2-1 and V is TRBV19; TRBD2 agrees at 12 bases. V trimming: 7 bases; J trimming: 4 bases; junction bases outside the gene matches: 8. Germline V lookup: CDR1 LNHDA, CDR2 SQIVND (reference sequence). The length of the CDR3 is 16 residues. The variable domain in full, completed from reference TRBV19 and TRBJ2-1, reads DGGITQSPKYLFRKEGQNVTLSCEQNLNHDAMYWYRQDPGQGLRLIYYSQIVNDFQKGDIAEGYSVSREKKESFPLTVTSAQKNPTAFYLCASTPTSGSRYNEQFFGPGTRLTVL.

The V call is TRBV28, the J call TRBJ1-1; tentative D call: TRBD1 (5 bases). Trimming pared 5 bases from V and 2 bases from J, leaving 21 bases between. The CDR3 has 17 residues. Germline V gene sequence: CDR1 MDHEN, CDR2 SYDVKM. This CDR3 reads CASSLSPWGEANTEAFF. The CDR3 bases are TGTGCCAGCAGTCTCAGTCCGTGGGGGGAAGCAAACACTGAAGCTTTCTTT.

This rearrangement joins TRBV11-2 to TRBJ1-3; D uncertain. Trimming cost V 6 bases and J 4 bases, with 16 bases left between them. In germline, CDR1 is SGHAT, CDR2 FQNNGV. The length of the CDR3 is 15 residues. The CDR3 nucleotides read TGTGCCAGCAGTGTCGCGAGGGTCTCGGGAAACACCATATATTTT. Translation gives CASSVARVSGNTIYF.

The chain employs TRBV4-2 and TRBJ2-2; 8 bases map to TRBD2. V lost 0 bases and J lost 4; bases outside the gene matches: 10. The CDR3 is made up of 18 amino acids. Germline V lookup: CDR1 LGHNA, CDR2 YNFKEQ. CDR3 sequence: CASSQEASGGGSTGELFF. As DNA, the CDR3 is TGTGCCAGCAGCCAAGAGGCCAGCGGGGGAGGCTCCACCGGGGAGCTGTTTTTT.

The gene calls are TRBV28 and TRBJ2-1, with unresolved D. The CDR3 consists of 11 residues. Germline CDR1 MDHEN, CDR2 SYDVKM. The V gene lost 3 bases and the J gene lost 9 bases, with 6 bases spanning the gap. This CDR3 reads CASSLESEQFF. CDR3 bases: TGTGCCAGCAGTTTGGAGAGTGAGCAGTTCTTC.

The chain links TRBV18 to TRBJ2-5, with 10 nucleotides matching TRBD1. Trimming took 3 bases from V and 4 from J; bases not matched to a gene: 8. CDR3 size: 16 residues. Germline CDR1 reads KGHSH; CDR2 reads LQKENI. Here the CDR3 reads CASSPNRQGAGETQYF. The CDR3 DNA sequence: TGTGCCAGCTCACCGAATAGACAGGGGGCCGGAGAGACCCAGTACTTC.

V gene TRBV6-5 combines with J gene TRBJ2-7, with D possibly matching TRBD2 (5 bases). The germline V gene encodes CDR1 MNHEY and CDR2 SVGAGI. CDR3 length equals 13 residues. Between the trimmed V and J ends, which lost 6 bases and 4 bases, there was a span of 13 bases. Here the CDR3 reads CASSLARSYEQYF. DNA for the CDR3: TGTGCCAGCAGCCTAGCCCGATCATACGAGCAGTACTTC.